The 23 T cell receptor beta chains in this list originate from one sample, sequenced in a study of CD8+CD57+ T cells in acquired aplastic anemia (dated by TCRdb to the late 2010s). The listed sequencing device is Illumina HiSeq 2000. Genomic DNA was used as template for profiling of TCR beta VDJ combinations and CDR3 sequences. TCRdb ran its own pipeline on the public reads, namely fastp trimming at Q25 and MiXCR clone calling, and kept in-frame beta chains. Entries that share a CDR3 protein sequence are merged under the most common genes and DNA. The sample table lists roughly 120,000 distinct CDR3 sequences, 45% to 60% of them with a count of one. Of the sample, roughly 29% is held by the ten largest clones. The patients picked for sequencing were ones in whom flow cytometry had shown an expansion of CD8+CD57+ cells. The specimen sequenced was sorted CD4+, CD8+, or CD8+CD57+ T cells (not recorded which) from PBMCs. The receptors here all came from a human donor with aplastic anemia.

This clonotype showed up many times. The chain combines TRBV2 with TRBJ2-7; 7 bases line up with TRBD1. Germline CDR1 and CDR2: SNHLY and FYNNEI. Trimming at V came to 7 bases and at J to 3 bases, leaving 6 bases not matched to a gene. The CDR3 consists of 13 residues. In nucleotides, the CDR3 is TGTGCCAGCACCCCTAGGACAGGCTACGAGCAGTACTTC. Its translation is CASTPRTGYEQYF.

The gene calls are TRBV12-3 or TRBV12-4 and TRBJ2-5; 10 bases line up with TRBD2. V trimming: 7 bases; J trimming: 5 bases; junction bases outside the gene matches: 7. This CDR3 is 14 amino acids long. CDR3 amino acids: CASTLLAGEETQYF. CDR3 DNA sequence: TGTGCCAGCACCCTTCTAGCGGGAGAGGAGACCCAGTACTTC.

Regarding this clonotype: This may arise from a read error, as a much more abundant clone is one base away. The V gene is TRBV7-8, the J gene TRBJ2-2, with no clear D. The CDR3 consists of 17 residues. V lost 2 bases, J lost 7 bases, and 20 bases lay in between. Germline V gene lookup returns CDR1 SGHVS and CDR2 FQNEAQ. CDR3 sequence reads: CASSLNLERVYDGELFF. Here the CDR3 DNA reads TGTGCCAGCAGCTTAAACTTGGAGAGAGTGTATGACGGGGAGCTGTTTTTT. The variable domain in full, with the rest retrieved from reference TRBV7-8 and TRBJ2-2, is GAGVSQSPRYKVAKRGQDVALRCDPISGHVSLFWYQQALGQGPEFLTYFQNEAQLDKSGLPSDRFFAERPEGSVSTLKIQRTQQEDSAVYLCASSLNLERVYDGELFFGEGSRLTVL.

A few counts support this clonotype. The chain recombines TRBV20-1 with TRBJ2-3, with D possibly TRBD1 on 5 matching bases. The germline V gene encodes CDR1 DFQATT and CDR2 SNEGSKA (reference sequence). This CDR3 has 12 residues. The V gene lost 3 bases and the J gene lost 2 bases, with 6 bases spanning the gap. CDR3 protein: CSARTVTDTQYF. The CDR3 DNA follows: TGCAGTGCTAGGACAGTCACAGATACGCAGTATTTT.

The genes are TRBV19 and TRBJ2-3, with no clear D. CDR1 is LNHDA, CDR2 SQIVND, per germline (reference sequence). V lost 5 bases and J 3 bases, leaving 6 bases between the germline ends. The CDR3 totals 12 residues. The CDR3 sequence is CASSYLTDTQYF. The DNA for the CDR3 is TGTGCCAGTAGTTATCTGACAGATACGCAGTATTTT.

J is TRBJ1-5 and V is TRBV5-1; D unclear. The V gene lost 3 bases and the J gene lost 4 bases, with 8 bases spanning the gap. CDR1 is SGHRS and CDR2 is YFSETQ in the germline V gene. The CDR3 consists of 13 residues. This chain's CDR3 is CASSWDLNQPQHF. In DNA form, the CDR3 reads TGCGCCAGCAGCTGGGATCTTAATCAGCCCCAGCATTTT.

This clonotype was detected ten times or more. CDR3 nucleotide sequence: TGTGCCAGCATTGGGAGCGGGGCCGCCGACTACAATGAGCAGTTCTTC. Translating it yields CASIGSGAADYNEQFF. This sequence joins TRBV2 and TRBJ2-1; 7 positions agree with TRBD2. CDR3 length: 16 residues. The V gene's germline CDR1 is SNHLY and CDR2 FYNNEI. Trimming cost V 7 bases and J 3 bases; bases outside gene matches: 12.

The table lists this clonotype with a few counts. CDR3 coding DNA: TGTGCCAGCAGCCAAGGGACGGTCTCTGGAAACACCATATATTTT. It translates to CASSQGTVSGNTIYF. The chain is built from TRBV4-2 and TRBJ1-3; D is unclear. V lost 1 base, J lost 0 bases, and 7 bases lay in between. This CDR3 is 15 amino acids long. The V gene's germline CDR1 is LGHNA and CDR2 YNFKEQ.

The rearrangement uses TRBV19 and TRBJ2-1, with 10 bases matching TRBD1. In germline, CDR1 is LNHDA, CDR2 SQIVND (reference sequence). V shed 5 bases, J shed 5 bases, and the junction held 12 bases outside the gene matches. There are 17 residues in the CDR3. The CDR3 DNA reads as TGTGCCAGTAGTCCTCCCCCGACAGGGGGCAGGAACAATGAGCAGTTCTTC. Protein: CASSPPPTGGRNNEQFF.

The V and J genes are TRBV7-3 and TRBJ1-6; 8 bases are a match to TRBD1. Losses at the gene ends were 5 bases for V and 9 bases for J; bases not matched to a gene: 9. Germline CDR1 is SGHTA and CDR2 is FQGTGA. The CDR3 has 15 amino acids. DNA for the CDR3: TGTGCCAGCAGCCTGCAACCGGGACAGGCTTCACCCCTCCACTTT. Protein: CASSLQPGQASPLHF.

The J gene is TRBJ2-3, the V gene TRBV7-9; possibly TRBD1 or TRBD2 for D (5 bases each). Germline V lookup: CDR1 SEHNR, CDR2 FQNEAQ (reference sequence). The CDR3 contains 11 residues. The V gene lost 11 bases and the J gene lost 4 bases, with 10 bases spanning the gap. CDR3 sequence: CASGRADTQYF. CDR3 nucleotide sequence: TGTGCCTCGGGGCGTGCAGATACGCAGTATTTT.

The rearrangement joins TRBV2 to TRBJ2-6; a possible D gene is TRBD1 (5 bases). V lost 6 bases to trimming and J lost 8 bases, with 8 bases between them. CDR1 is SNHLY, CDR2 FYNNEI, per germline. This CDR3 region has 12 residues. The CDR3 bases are TGTGCCAGCAGGGGGCAGACCAACGTCCTGACTTTC. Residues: CASRGQTNVLTF.

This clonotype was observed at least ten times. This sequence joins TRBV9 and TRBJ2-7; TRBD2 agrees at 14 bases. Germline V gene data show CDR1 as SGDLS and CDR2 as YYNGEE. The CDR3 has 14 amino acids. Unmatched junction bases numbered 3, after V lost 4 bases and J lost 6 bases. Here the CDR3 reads CASSPGLAGAEQYF. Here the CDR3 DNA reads TGTGCCAGCAGCCCGGGACTAGCGGGGGCCGAGCAGTACTTC.

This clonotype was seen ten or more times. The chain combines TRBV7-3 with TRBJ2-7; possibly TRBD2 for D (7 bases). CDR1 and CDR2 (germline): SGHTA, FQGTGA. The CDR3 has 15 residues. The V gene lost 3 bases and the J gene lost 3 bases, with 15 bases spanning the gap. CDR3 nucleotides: TGTGCCAGCAGCTTGCGGGGGCGTGGATTCTACGAGCAGTACTTC. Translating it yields CASSLRGRGFYEQYF.

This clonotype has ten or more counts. CDR3 nucleotide sequence: TGTGCCAGCAGCACCGGGACAGGGGGCCTGGAGACCCAGTACTTC. Translated: CASSTGTGGLETQYF. The chain carries TRBV7-9 and TRBJ2-5; the match to TRBD1 covers 12 bases. The CDR3 is 15 amino acids. V trimming: 5 bases; J trimming: 5 bases; junction bases outside the gene matches: 6. CDR1 is SEHNR, CDR2 FQNEAQ, per germline (reference sequence). The variable domain in full, completed from reference TRBV7-9 and TRBJ2-5, reads DTGVSQNPRHKITKRGQNVTFRCDPISEHNRLYWYRQTLGQGPEFLTYFQNEAQLEKSRLLSDRFSAERPKGSFSTLEIQRTEQGDSAMYLCASSTGTGGLETQYFGPGTRLLVL.

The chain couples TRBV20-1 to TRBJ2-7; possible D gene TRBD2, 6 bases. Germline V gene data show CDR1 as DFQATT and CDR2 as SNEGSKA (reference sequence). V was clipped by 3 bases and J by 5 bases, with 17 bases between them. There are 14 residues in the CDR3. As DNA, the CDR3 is TGCAGTGCTAGTGGGGCGGGGACGAACGACGAGCAGTACTTC. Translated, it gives CSASGAGTNDEQYF.

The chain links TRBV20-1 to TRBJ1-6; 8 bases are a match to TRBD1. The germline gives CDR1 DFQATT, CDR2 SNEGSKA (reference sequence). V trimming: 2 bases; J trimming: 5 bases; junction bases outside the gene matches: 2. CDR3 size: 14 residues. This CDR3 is CSARKGQDNSPLHF. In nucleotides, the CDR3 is TGCAGTGCTAGAAAGGGACAGGATAATTCACCCCTCCACTTT.

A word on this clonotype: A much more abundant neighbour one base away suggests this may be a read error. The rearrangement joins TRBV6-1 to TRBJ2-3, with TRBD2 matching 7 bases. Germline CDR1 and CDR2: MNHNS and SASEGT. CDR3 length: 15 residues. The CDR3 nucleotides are TGTGCCAGCATTAATGGACTAGGAGGTTCAGAGACGCAGTATTTT. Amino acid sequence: CASINGLGGSETQYF.

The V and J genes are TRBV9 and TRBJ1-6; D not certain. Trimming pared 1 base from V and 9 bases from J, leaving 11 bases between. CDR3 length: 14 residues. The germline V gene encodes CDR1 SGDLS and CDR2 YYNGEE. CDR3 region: CASSVREVSSPLHF. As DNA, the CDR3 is TGTGCCAGCAGCGTACGGGAAGTTTCTTCACCCCTCCACTTT.

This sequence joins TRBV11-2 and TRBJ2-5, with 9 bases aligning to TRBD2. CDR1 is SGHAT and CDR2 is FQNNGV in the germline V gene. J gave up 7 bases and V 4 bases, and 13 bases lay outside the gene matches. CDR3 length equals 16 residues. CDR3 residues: CASSSPQDSGSGTQYF. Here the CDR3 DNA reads TGTGCCAGCAGCTCCCCCCAGGATAGCGGGAGTGGGACCCAGTACTTC.

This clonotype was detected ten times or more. The CDR3 protein is CASSPGTSGADTQYF. The DNA for the CDR3 is TGTGCCAGCAGTCCAGGGACTAGCGGGGCAGATACGCAGTATTTT. The genes are TRBV6-1 and TRBJ2-3; 13 positions match TRBD2. The CDR3 spans 15 residues. Germline CDR1 MNHNS, CDR2 SASEGT. Unmatched junction bases numbered 3, after V lost 5 bases and J lost 4 bases.

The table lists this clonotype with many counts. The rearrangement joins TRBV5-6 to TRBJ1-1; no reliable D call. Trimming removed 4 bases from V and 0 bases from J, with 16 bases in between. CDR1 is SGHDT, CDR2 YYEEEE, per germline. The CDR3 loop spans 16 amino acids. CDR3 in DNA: TGTGCCAGCAGCCGCCTCTGGGAGGAGATGAACACTGAAGCTTTCTTT. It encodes CASSRLWEEMNTEAFF.

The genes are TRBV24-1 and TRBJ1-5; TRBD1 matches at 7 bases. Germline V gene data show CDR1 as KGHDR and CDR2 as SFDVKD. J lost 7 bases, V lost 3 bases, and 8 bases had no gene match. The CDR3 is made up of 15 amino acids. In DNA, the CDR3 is TGTGCCACCAGTGATCCACCGACAGGGAGGCAGCCCCAGCATTTT. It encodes CATSDPPTGRQPQHF.